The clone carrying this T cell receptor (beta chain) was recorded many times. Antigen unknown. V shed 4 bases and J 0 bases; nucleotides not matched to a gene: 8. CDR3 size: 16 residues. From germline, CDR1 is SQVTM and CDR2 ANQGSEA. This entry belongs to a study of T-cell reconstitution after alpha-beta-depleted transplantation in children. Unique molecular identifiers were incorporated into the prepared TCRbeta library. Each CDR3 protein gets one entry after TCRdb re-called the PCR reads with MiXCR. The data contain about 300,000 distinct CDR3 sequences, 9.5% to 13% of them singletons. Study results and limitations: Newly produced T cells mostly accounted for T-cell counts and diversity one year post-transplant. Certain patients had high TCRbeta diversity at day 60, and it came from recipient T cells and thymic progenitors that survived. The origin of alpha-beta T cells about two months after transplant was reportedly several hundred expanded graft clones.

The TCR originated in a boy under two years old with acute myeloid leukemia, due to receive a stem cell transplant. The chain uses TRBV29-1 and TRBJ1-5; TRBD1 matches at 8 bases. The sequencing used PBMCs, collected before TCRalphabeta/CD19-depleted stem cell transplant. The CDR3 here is CSVARTGTDSNQPQHF. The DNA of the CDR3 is TGCAGCGTTGCCAGGACAGGGACGGATAGCAATCAGCCCCAGCATTTT.